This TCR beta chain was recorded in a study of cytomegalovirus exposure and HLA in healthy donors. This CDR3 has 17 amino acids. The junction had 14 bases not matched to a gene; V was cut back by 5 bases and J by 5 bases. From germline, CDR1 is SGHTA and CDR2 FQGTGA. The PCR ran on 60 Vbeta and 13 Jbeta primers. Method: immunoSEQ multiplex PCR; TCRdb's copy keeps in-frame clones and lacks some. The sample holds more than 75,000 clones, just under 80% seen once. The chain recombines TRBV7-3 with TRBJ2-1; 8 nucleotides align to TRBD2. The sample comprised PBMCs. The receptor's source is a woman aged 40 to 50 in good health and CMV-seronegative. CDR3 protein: CASSLLPGGARDNEQFF. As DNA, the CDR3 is TGTGCCAGCAGCCTCCTCCCGGGGGGGGCTCGAGACAATGAGCAGTTCTTC.